The rows below give T cell receptor beta chains drawn from one sample of a study of cytomegalovirus exposure and HLA in healthy donors. Only in-frame clones appear in the TCRdb table, and some are missing; sequencing was by immunoSEQ multiplex PCR. This table has under 150,000 clones, roughly four fifths appearing once. Source material: PBMCs. The source of these receptors is a woman between 35 and 50 years old in good health and CMV-seropositive. Each CDR3 is given with its conserved first and last residue. A D gene is named only where the DNA matches it firmly. The size entry is marked missing in some rows and otherwise reads once, few, many or a size class.

>TRBJ1-2|TRBV5-6|once|.
CASSFPIGGRKDGYTF
TGTGCCAGCAGCTTCCCAATCGGGGGGAGGAAGGATGGCTACACCTTC
>TRBJ2-1|TRBV5-6|few|.
CASSWAPQSSYNEQFF
TGTGCCAGCAGCTGGGCCCCTCAGAGCTCCTACAATGAGCAGTTCTTC
>TRBJ2-7|TRBV11-2|.|.
CASRGTLTDEQYF
TGTGCCAGCAGGGGGACTCTTACTGACGAGCAGTACTTC
>TRBJ2-1|TRBV27|.|TRBD1
CASSSQRFRQGGYNEQFF
TGTGCCAGCAGTTCCCAAAGATTCAGACAGGGGGGCTACAATGAGCAGTTCTTC
>TRBJ1-1|TRBV28|.|.
CASSMTGQSNTEAFF
TGTGCCAGCAGTATGACGGGACAATCGAACACTGAAGCTTTCTTT
>TRBJ2-7|TRBV9|once|.
CASSVDGSPTYEQYF
TGTGCCAGCAGCGTAGACGGTTCCCCCACCTACGAGCAGTACTTC
>TRBJ1-1|TRBV4-2|.|TRBD1
CASSQGDRDSTEAFF
TGTGCCAGCAGCCAGGGAGACAGGGATAGCACTGAAGCTTTCTTT
>TRBJ1-2|TRBV6-5|.|.
CASSPRTANYGYTF
TGTGCCAGCAGCCCGAGGACAGCTAACTATGGCTACACCTTC
>TRBJ1-2|TRBV15|.|.
CATSQRTVNYGYTF
TGTGCCACCAGCCAGAGGACAGTAAACTATGGCTACACCTTC
>TRBJ1-3|TRBV7-2|.|.
CASSLQMSSGNTIYF
TGTGCCAGCAGCTTACAAATGAGCTCTGGAAACACCATATATTTT
>TRBJ2-1|TRBV5-1|.|.
CASSIQGAANEQFF
TGCGCCAGCAGCATACAGGGCGCGGCCAATGAGCAGTTCTTC
>TRBJ2-2|TRBV9|.|.
CASSVLGAGGELFF
TGTGCCAGCAGCGTACTAGGGGCTGGCGGGGAGCTGTTTTTT
>TRBJ1-1|TRBV5-1|few|.
CASSLAGTLNTEAFF
TGCGCCAGCAGCTTGGCTGGGACATTGAACACTGAAGCTTTCTTT
>TRBJ1-3|TRBV29-1|.|TRBD1
CSVVGLGQGTGNTIYF
TGCAGCGTTGTGGGCTTGGGACAGGGAACTGGAAACACCATATATTTT
>TRBJ2-3|TRBV11-1|.|.
CASSYRTGTSGRDTQYF
TGTGCCAGCAGCTATAGAACCGGGACTTCGGGGAGAGATACGCAGTATTTT
>TRBJ1-1|TRBV15|.|.
CATSRAGRGSTEAFF
TGTGCCACCAGCAGAGCGGGCCGCGGGAGCACTGAAGCTTTCTTT
>TRBJ2-7|TRBV9|once|TRBD2
CASSVEGRGDLGEQYF
TGTGCCAGCAGCGTAGAGGGGAGGGGCGACCTGGGAGAGCAGTACTTC
>TRBJ1-1|TRBV19|.|.
CASSISLVNTEAFF
TGTGCCAGTAGTATCTCCTTAGTGAACACTGAAGCTTTCTTT
>TRBJ2-3|TRBV6-5|.|TRBD2
CASSYLASGGTDTQYF
TGTGCCAGCAGTTACTTAGCTAGCGGGGGGACAGATACGCAGTATTTT
>TRBJ1-2|TRBV27|.|.
CASSSGTNPNYGYTF
TGTGCCAGCAGTTCCGGGACAAATCCTAACTATGGCTACACCTTC
>TRBJ1-4|TRBV7-6|.|.
CASSLQFEKLFF
TGTGCCAGCAGCTTACAGTTTGAAAAACTGTTTTTT
>TRBJ1-2|TRBV27|.|TRBD1
CASSQDRGAYGYTF
TGTGCCAGCAGTCAGGACAGGGGGGCATATGGCTACACCTTC
>TRBJ2-3|TRBV2|once|TRBD2
CASSEAGLAASDTQYF
TGTGCCAGCAGTGAAGCAGGCCTAGCGGCCTCGGATACGCAGTATTTT
>TRBJ1-2|TRBV7-3|.|.
CASSLKPAWGGGNGYTF
TGTGCCAGCAGCTTAAAACCCGCATGGGGGGGCGGAAATGGCTACACCTTC
>TRBJ2-3|TRBV6-6|.|.
CASSYSTRDTDTQYF
TGTGCCAGCAGTTACTCGACCAGGGACACAGATACGCAGTATTTT
>TRBJ2-5|TRBV15|.|.
CATHPGGEASTQYF
TGTGCCACCCATCCCGGGGGTGAGGCTTCGACCCAGTACTTC
>TRBJ1-2|TRBV7-2|.|TRBD1
CASSLESLGQGAGGYTF
TGTGCCAGCAGCTTAGAATCCCTCGGACAGGGGGCAGGTGGCTACACCTTC
>TRBJ1-2|TRBV13|.|.
CASSLWPGGARTLINGYTF
TGTGCCAGCAGCTTATGGCCCGGAGGGGCGAGAACCCTTATTAATGGCTACACCTTC
>TRBJ2-5|TRBV29-1|.|.
CSVDLGGLNQETQYF
TGCAGCGTTGACTTGGGGGGGCTCAACCAAGAGACCCAGTACTTC
>TRBJ1-2|TRBV18|.|TRBD1
CASSPMDRKVYGYTF
TGTGCCAGCTCACCCATGGACAGGAAGGTCTATGGCTACACCTTC
>TRBJ2-3|TRBV30|.|TRBD2
CAWGTSGADTQYF
TGTGCCTGGGGGACTAGCGGGGCAGATACGCAGTATTTT
>TRBJ1-4|TRBV2|few|.
CASSEGRLKWELFF
TGTGCCAGCAGTGAAGGCAGGCTTAAGTGGGAACTGTTTTTT
>TRBJ1-6|TRBV30|.|TRBD1
CACRQGILENSPLHF
TGTGCCTGTCGACAGGGGATTTTGGAGAATTCACCCCTCCACTTT
>TRBJ2-7|TRBV6-6|.|TRBD1
CASRPGQGIYEQYF
TGTGCCAGCAGGCCGGGACAGGGAATTTACGAGCAGTACTTC
>TRBJ2-2|TRBV4-3|.|TRBD2
CASSQDGGRNGELFF
TGCGCCAGCAGCCAAGATGGCGGGAGGAACGGGGAGCTGTTTTTT
>TRBJ2-7|TRBV9|.|.
CASSAGVSSYEQYF
TGTGCCAGCAGCGCGGGGGTTAGCTCCTACGAGCAGTACTTC
>TRBJ2-7|TRBV5-4|.|TRBD2
CASSLGSGSKAYEQYF
TGTGCCAGCAGCTTGGGTAGCGGGAGTAAGGCCTACGAGCAGTACTTC
>TRBJ2-7|TRBV14|few|TRBD2
CASSQGLAGEQYF
TGTGCCAGCAGCCAAGGCCTAGCGGGCGAGCAGTACTTC
>TRBJ2-7|TRBV10-3|.|TRBD2
CAISVPSGKDEQYF
TGTGCCATCAGTGTCCCTAGCGGGAAGGACGAGCAGTACTTC
>TRBJ2-7|TRBV6-1|once|TRBD2
CASRGEDSGYEQYF
TGTGCCAGCCGGGGGGAAGACAGCGGCTACGAGCAGTACTTC